The 18 T cell receptor beta chains below come from one sample, sequenced in a study of T cell repertoires in cytomegalovirus infection. MiXCR was run by TCRdb on the reads, yielding one entry per CDR3 protein. The table has hundreds of thousands of distinct CDR3 sequences, roughly 30% seen once. Sequenced sample: PBMCs. These TCRs come from a human donor in good health (CMV status not recorded). Some clones in this sample may be carry-over from other donors' samples.

The sample holds a few counts of this clonotype. The genes are TRBV6-6 and TRBJ1-5, with D hard to call. The V gene's germline CDR1 is MNHNY and CDR2 SVGAGI (reference sequence). The CDR3 runs 12 residues. V dropped 6 bases and J dropped 9 bases, with 12 bases sitting between them. The CDR3 loop reads CASRDPSRPQHF. CDR3 nucleotide sequence: TGTGCCAGCAGGGACCCCTCTCGGCCCCAGCATTTT.

This clonotype appeared many times. This sequence joins TRBV6-2 or TRBV6-3 and TRBJ2-2; a possible D gene is TRBD1 (6 bases). Germline CDR1 is MNHEY and CDR2 is SVGEGT. The CDR3 totals 14 residues. With 6 bases removed from V and 0 bases from J, the gap between germline ends came to 8 bases. The CDR3 is CASRDSPNTGELFF. The CDR3 DNA is TGTGCCAGCAGGGACAGTCCGAACACCGGGGAGCTGTTTTTT.

About this clonotype itself: The junction and the germline gene differ at one end; a read error may be behind it. This chain joins TRBV6-1 and TRBJ2-7; D not certain. Germline assignment: CDR1 MNHNS and CDR2 SASEGT. The CDR3 length is 11 residues. The CDR3 here is CASRGYHDQYF. CDR3 nucleotide sequence: TGTGCCAGCAGAGGGTACCACGATCAGTACTTC.

The V call is TRBV20-1, the J call TRBJ2-7, with D perhaps being TRBD1 or TRBD2 (7 bases each). This CDR3 is 16 amino acids long. Germline CDR1 DFQATT, CDR2 SNEGSKA (reference sequence). Between the trimmed V and J ends, which lost 6 bases and 3 bases, there was a span of 24 bases. The CDR3 bases are TGCAGTGCGCAGAGAAGAGGGGGAGGGACAGACTACGAGCAGTACTTC. Translating gives CSAQRRGGGTDYEQYF.

The CDR3 DNA reads TGCGCCAGCAGCCCGGGGGCGATAGGCAATCAGCCCCAGCATTTT. Its translation is CASSPGAIGNQPQHF. The chain recombines TRBV5-1 with TRBJ1-5; maybe TRBD1 (6 bases). V was trimmed by 4 bases and J by 2 bases, leaving 13 bases between them. Germline CDR1 and CDR2: SGHRS and YFSETQ. The CDR3 is 15 amino acids. The whole variable domain, remainder taken from reference TRBV5-1 and TRBJ1-5, is KAGVTQTPRYLIKTRGQQVTLSCSPISGHRSVSWYQQTPGQGLQFLFEYFSETQRNKGNFPGRFSGRQFSNSRSEMNVSTLELGDSALYLCASSPGAIGNQPQHFGDGTRLSIL.

The chain has TRBV6-5 and TRBJ1-1, with no clear D. Germline values: CDR1 MNHEY, CDR2 SVGAGI. This CDR3 contains 12 residues. V was cut by 8 bases and J by 1 base, with 8 bases left in between. For the CDR3, the DNA is TGTGCCAGCGGGGAGGCGAACACTGAAGCTTTCTTT. This sequence encodes CASGEANTEAFF.

This clonotype was found a few times. The V call is TRBV19, the J call TRBJ1-2; D remains ambiguous. Germline V CDR1 and CDR2: LNHDA, SQIVND (reference sequence). The length of the CDR3 is 16 residues. Trimming removed 3 bases from V and 3 bases from J, with 17 bases in between. In DNA, the CDR3 is TGTGCCAGTAGTATCGGAGTGCAGCTTGATGACTATGGCTACACCTTC. This translates into CASSIGVQLDDYGYTF.

Points on this clonotype: With a much larger clone just one base away, this may be a read error. The chain combines TRBV7-2 with TRBJ2-2, with D hard to call. There are 13 residues in the CDR3. The ends were cut back, 8 bases at V and 7 bases at J, with 14 bases in the middle. The germline V gene has CDR1 SGHTA and CDR2 FQGNSA. The CDR3 is CASRWSRSGELFF. CDR3 bases: TGTGCCAGCCGCTGGTCTAGGAGCGGGGAGCTGTTTTTT. Filled out from reference TRBV7-2 and TRBJ2-2, the complete variable domain reads GAGVSQSPSNKVTEKGKDVELRCDPISGHTALYWYRQSLGQGLEFLIYFQGNSAPDKSGLPSDRFSAERTGGSVSTLTIQRTQQEDSAVYLCASRWSRSGELFFGEGSRLTVL.

Points on this clonotype: One base away lies a much larger clone, so this may be a sequencing read error. The chain has TRBV12-3 or TRBV12-4 and TRBJ2-3; no firm D call. The CDR3 is 11 amino acids. Here the CDR3 DNA reads TGTACCAGTATGAAATGGGATACGCAGTATTTT. It codes for CTSMKWDTQYF.

As for this clonotype: At one end, the junction sequence differs from germline, possibly due to a read error. V usage is TRBV11-2 and J usage is TRBJ2-7; tentatively, D is TRBD1 (6 bases). From germline, CDR1 is SGHAT and CDR2 FQNNGV. CDR3 size: 15 residues. The CDR3 sequence: CASSILGGRAYEQSF. The CDR3 DNA reads as TGTGCCAGCAGCATCTTAGGGGGAAGGGCCTACGAGCAGTCCTTC.

The rearrangement joins TRBV12-3 or TRBV12-4 to TRBJ2-3; 7 bases line up with TRBD2. This CDR3 contains 16 residues. After removal of 3 bases from V and 4 bases from J, the junction contained 10 bases not matched to a gene. The chain's CDR3 is CASSFLAGEEADTQYF. The CDR3 region has the DNA TGTGCCAGCAGTTTTTTAGCGGGCGAAGAGGCAGATACGCAGTATTTT.

The CDR3 DNA reads as TGTGCCAGCACTCCATTGACAGTTTTGGGAAACATTCAGTACTTC. Its protein product is CASTPLTVLGNIQYF. This chain connects TRBV6-1 to TRBJ2-4; a possible D gene is TRBD1 (5 bases). CDR1 is MNHNS and CDR2 is SASEGT in the germline V gene. The CDR3 is made up of 15 amino acids. V lost 7 bases and J 6 bases, leaving 19 bases between the germline ends.

This clonotype showed up just a few times. This chain uses TRBV29-1 with TRBJ1-2; weak D call: TRBD1 (6 bases). The CDR3 has 14 residues. Germline V gene data show CDR1 as SQVTM and CDR2 as ANQGSEA. With 6 bases removed from V and 3 bases from J, the gap between germline ends came to 17 bases. The CDR3 nucleotides read TGCAGCGTACGCGGGGGGCATGGTGACTATGGCTACACCTTC. Encoded protein: CSVRGGHGDYGYTF. Using reference TRBV29-1 and TRBJ1-2 for the parts outside the CDR3, the full variable domain is SAVISQKPSRDICQRGTSLTIQCQVDSQVTMMFWYRQQPGQSLTLIATANQGSEATYESGFVIDKFPISRPNLTFSTLTVSNMSPEDSSIYLCSVRGGHGDYGYTFGSGTRLTVV.

There are many counts of this clonotype. This chain links TRBV11-2 with TRBJ1-3, with D tentatively TRBD1 (6 bases). Germline V lookup: CDR1 SGHAT, CDR2 FQNNGV. The CDR3 loop spans 13 amino acids. The ends were cut back, 2 bases at V and 8 bases at J, with 10 bases in the middle. For the CDR3, the DNA is TGTGCCAGCAGCTTATCAGGGGCCCACACCATATATTTT. Amino acid sequence: CASSLSGAHTIYF.

The J gene is TRBJ2-7, the V gene TRBV15; 9 bases align to TRBD1. V gave up 3 bases and J gave up 4 bases; unmatched junction bases: 1. The CDR3 runs 13 residues. Germline CDR1 reads LNHNV; CDR2 reads YYDKDF (reference sequence). The CDR3: CATSSGQGYEQYF. For the CDR3, the DNA is TGTGCCACCAGCAGCGGACAGGGGTACGAGCAGTACTTC.

In this sample, this clonotype turned up many times. This chain connects TRBV6-5 to TRBJ1-1; no firm D call. Trimming took 2 bases from V and 3 from J, leaving 19 bases between them. The germline V gene encodes CDR1 MNHEY and CDR2 SVGAGI. CDR3 length: 17 residues. The CDR3 sequence: CASSYSPQPNRDTEAFF. In DNA form, the CDR3 reads TGTGCCAGCAGTTACAGTCCCCAACCAAACCGGGACACTGAAGCTTTCTTT.

The chain joins TRBV15 to TRBJ2-2; D gene uncertain. This CDR3 comprises 13 residues. The V gene's germline CDR1 is LNHNV and CDR2 YYDKDF (reference sequence). The V end lost 5 bases, the J end lost 3 bases, and 7 bases lay between the germline ends. In DNA form, the CDR3 reads TGTGCCACCAGCCTCGAAGACACCGGGGAGCTGTTTTTT. Its translation is CATSLEDTGELFF.

A word on this clonotype: This may be a read error, as it is one base from a much larger clone. This chain joins TRBV15 and TRBJ2-6, with D possibly being TRBD2 (5 bases). Looked up from germline, CDR1 is LNHNV and CDR2 is YYDKDF (reference sequence). The length of the CDR3 is 16 residues. Trimming shortened V by 0 bases and J by 0 bases, and 6 bases separated the two germline ends. The CDR3 here is CATSRDRDSGANVLTF. Written as DNA, the CDR3 is TGTGCCACCAGCAGAGATCGGGACTCTGGGGCCAACGTCCTGACTTTC.